This T cell receptor (beta chain) was recorded in a study of blood T cell repertoires in COVID-19. This CDR3 has 12 amino acids. V was clipped by 2 bases and J by 2 bases, with 4 bases between them. Germline V gives CDR1 KGHSH, CDR2 LQKENI. Using immunoSEQ multiplex PCR, the repertoire was profiled, and TCRdb retains in-frame clones only, with some absent. The top ten hold nearly 10% of the sample, which has just over 150,000 clones, around 83% seen once. The chain combines TRBV18 with TRBJ2-7; D not certain. The sequenced material came from peripheral blood. The clonotype was recovered from a woman in her forties or fifties with acute or convalescent COVID-19. CDR3 sequence reads: CASSPSTYEQYF. The DNA for the CDR3 is TGTGCCAGCTCACCAAGCACCTACGAGCAGTACTTC.